The source of this TCR beta chain is a study of T cell responses to AZD1222 COVID-19 vaccine. General study results and limits: Clonal diversity was possibly underestimated, and white British individuals and females predominated among donors.

Doses given second, at about 4 or about 12 weeks, were pooled. In the case of this clone: The antigen is not known.

Sequenced by immunoSEQ multiplex PCR; TCRdb stores in-frame clones only, minus some. This table holds approximately 93,000 clones, about 91% found once. Germline-derived CDR1 and CDR2 are SGDLS and YYNGEE. The CDR3 runs 15 residues. Between the trimmed V and J ends, which lost 1 base and 0 bases, there was a span of 10 bases. The TCR was taken from an adult who received the AZD1222 COVID-19 vaccine. Sequencing used peripheral blood, obtained 28 days after the second AZD1222 dose. V gene TRBV9 combines with J gene TRBJ1-1; unclear D gene. This CDR3 reads CASSVPPGMNTEAFF. CDR3 sequence (DNA): TGTGCCAGCAGCGTACCCCCAGGCATGAACACTGAAGCTTTCTTT.